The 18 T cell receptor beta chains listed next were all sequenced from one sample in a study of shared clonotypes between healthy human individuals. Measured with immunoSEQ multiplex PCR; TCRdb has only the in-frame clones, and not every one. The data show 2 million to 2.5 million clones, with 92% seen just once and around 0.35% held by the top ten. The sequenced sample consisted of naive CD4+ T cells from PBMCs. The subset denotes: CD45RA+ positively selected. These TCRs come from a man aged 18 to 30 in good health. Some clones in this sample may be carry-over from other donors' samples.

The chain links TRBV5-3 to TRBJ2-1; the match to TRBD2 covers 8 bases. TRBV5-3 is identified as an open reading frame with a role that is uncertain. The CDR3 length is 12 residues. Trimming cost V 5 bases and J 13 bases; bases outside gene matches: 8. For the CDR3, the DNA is TGTGCCAGAAGGGCTAGCGGGCTGGTCCAGTTCTTC. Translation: CARRASGLVQFF.

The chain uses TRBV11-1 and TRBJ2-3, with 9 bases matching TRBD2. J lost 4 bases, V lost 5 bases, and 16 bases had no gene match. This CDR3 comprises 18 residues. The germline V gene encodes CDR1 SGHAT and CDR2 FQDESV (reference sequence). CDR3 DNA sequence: TGTGCCAGCAGCCTCCGGCTAGCGGGGCTGGGTCGGGCAGATACGCAGTATTTT. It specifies CASSLRLAGLGRADTQYF.

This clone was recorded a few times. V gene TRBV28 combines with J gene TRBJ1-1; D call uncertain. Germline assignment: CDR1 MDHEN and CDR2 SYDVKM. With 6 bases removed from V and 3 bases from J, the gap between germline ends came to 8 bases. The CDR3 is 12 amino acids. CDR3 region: CASRSVYTEAFF. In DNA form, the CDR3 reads TGTGCCAGCAGGTCTGTCTACACTGAAGCTTTCTTT.

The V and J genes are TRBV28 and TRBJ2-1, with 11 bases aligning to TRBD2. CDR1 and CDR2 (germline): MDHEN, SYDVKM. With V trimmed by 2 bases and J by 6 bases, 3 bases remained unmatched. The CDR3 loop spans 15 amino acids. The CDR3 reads CASSLETSGSNEQFF. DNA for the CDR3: TGTGCCAGCAGTTTAGAAACTAGCGGGAGCAATGAGCAGTTCTTC. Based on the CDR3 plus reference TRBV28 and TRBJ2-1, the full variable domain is DVKVTQSSRYLVKRTGEKVFLECVQDMDHENMFWYRQDPGLGLRLIYFSYDVKMKEKGDIPEGYSVSREKKERFSLILESASTNQTSMYLCASSLETSGSNEQFFGPGTRLTVL.

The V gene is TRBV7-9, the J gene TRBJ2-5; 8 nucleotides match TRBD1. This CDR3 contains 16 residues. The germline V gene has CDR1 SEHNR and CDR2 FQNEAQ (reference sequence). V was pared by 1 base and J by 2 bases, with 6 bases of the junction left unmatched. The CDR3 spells CASSLGSRTGQETQYF. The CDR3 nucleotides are TGTGCCAGCAGCTTAGGGTCTAGGACAGGGCAAGAGACCCAGTACTTC.

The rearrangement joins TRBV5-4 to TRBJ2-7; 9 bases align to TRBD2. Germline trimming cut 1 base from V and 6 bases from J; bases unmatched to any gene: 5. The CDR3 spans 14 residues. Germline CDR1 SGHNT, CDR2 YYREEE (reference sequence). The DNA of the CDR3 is TGTGCCAGCAGCTTGAGGATTAGCGGGAGCGAGCAGTACTTC. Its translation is CASSLRISGSEQYF.

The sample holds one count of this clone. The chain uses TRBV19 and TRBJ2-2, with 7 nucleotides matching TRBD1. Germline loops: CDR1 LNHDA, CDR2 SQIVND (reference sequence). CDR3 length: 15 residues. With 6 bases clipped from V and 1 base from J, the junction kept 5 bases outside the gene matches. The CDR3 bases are TGTGCCAGTAGGACCGGGACAGAGAACACCGGGGAGCTGTTTTTT. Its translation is CASRTGTENTGELFF.

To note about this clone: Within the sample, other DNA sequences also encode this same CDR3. CDR3 amino acids: CASSLVGPQHF. The CDR3 region has the DNA TGTGCCAGCAGCTTAGTTGGGCCCCAGCATTTT. This chain uses TRBV7-2 with TRBJ1-5; no reliable D call. The CDR3 loop spans 11 amino acids. V dropped 1 base and J dropped 9 bases, with 4 bases sitting between them. CDR1 is SGHTA, CDR2 FQGNSA, per germline. The full variable domain, its missing parts supplied by reference TRBV7-2 and TRBJ1-5, is GAGVSQSPSNKVTEKGKDVELRCDPISGHTALYWYRQSLGQGLEFLIYFQGNSAPDKSGLPSDRFSAERTGGSVSTLTIQRTQQEDSAVYLCASSLVGPQHFGDGTRLSIL.

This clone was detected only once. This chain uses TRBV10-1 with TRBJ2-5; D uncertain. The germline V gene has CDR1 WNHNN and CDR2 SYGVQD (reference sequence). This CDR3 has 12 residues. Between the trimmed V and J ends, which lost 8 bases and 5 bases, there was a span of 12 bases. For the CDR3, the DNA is TGCGCCAGCCTACAGAGCTGGGAGACCCAGTACTTC. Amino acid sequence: CASLQSWETQYF.

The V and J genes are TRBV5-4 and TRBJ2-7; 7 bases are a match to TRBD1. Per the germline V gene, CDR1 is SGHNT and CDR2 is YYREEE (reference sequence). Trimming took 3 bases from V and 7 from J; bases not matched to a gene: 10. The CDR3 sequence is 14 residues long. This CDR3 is CASSWGQRSGEQYF. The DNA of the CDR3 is TGTGCCAGCAGCTGGGGACAGCGCTCGGGGGAGCAGTACTTC.

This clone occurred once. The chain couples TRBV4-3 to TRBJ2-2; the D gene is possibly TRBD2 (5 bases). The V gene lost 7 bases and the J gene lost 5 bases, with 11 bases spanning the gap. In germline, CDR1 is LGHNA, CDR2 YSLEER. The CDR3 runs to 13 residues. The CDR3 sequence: CASKGSGTGELFF. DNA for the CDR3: TGCGCCAGCAAAGGGTCGGGGACCGGGGAGCTGTTTTTT.

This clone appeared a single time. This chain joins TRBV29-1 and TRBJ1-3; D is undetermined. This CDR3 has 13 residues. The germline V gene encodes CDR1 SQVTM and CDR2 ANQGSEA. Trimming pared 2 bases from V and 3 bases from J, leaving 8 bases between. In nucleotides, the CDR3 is TGCAGCGTTGAAACGTGGTTTGGAAACACCATATATTTT. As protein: CSVETWFGNTIYF. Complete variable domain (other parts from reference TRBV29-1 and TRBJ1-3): SAVISQKPSRDICQRGTSLTIQCQVDSQVTMMFWYRQQPGQSLTLIATANQGSEATYESGFVIDKFPISRPNLTFSTLTVSNMSPEDSSIYLCSVETWFGNTIYFGEGSWLTVV.

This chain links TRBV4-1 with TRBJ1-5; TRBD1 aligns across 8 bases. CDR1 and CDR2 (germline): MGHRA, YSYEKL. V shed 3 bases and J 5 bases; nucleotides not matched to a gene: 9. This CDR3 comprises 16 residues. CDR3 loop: CASSQEDRGGDQPQHF. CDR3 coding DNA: TGCGCCAGCAGCCAGGAAGACAGGGGAGGGGATCAGCCCCAGCATTTT.

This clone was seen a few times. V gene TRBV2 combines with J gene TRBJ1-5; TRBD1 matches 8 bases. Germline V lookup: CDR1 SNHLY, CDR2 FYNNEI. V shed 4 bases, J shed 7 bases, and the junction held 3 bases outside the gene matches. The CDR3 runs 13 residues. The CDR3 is CASSGTGFQPQHF. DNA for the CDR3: TGTGCCAGCAGTGGGACAGGGTTCCAGCCCCAGCATTTT.

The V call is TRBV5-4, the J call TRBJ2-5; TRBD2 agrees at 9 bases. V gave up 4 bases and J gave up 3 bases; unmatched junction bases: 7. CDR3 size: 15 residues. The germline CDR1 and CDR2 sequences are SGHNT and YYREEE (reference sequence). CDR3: CASSPGWTSEETQYF. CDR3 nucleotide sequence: TGTGCCAGCAGCCCAGGGTGGACTAGCGAAGAGACCCAGTACTTC.

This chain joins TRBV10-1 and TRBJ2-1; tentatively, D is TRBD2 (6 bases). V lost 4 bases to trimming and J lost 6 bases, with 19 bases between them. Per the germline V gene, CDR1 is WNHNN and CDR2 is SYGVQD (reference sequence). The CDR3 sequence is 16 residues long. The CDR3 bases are TGCGCCAGCAGTGGGGGAGGTCGGCCAGCCGTCAATGAGCAGTTCTTC. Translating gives CASSGGGRPAVNEQFF.

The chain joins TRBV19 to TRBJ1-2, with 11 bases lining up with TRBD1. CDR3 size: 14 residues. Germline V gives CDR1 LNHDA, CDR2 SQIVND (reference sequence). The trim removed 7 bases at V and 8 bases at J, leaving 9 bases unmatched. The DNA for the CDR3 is TGTGCCAGTACCCCGGACAGGGGGCTTTGGGGCTACACCTTC. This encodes CASTPDRGLWGYTF.

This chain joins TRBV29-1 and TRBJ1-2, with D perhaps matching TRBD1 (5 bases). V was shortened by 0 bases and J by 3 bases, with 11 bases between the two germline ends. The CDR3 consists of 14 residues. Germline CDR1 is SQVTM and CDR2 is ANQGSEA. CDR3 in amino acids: CSVEDGSGHYGYTF. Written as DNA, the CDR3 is TGCAGCGTTGAAGACGGGTCGGGGCACTATGGCTACACCTTC.